These T cell receptor beta chains were read from a single sample in a study of blood T cell repertoires in COVID-19. The data were produced by immunoSEQ multiplex PCR, yet TCRdb's version contains in-frame clones alone and is incomplete. The sample yields around 300,000 clones, 65% to 90% seen once. Material for sequencing was peripheral blood. Every receptor here comes from a human donor in a cohort sampled during active COVID-19. The CDR3 runs from the conserved cysteine through the conserved F or W. The order of the fields is CDR3 length, J gene, clone size, D gene, V gene, CDR3 DNA, CDR3 protein. The D gene is left open where the match is weak. Clone sizes are given selectively: once, few, many, or a class where the clone is expanded.

>15|TRBJ1-5|.|TRBD1|TRBV11-3
TGTGCCAGCAGCTCCGGACAGGGGGTTGATCAGCCCCAGCATTTT
CASSSGQGVDQPQHF
>14|TRBJ2-2|few|.|TRBV2
TGTGCCAGCAGTGGGCGGACGAACACCGGGGAGCTGTTTTTT
CASSGRTNTGELFF
>13|TRBJ1-5|.|.|TRBV5-1
TGCGCCAGCAGCTTGGTGGGAGATCAGCCCCAGCATTTT
CASSLVGDQPQHF
>14|TRBJ1-6|few|.|TRBV6-5
TGTGCCAGCAGTTACGCCTTACTGATTTCACCCCTCCACTTT
CASSYALLISPLHF
>12|TRBJ1-6|.|.|TRBV29-1
TGCAGCGTCTCTCACCCAGGGTCACCCCTCCACTTT
CSVSHPGSPLHF
>16|TRBJ1-5|.|.|TRBV27
TGTGCCAGCAATCTTCCTGGAGGACGCGACCATCAGCCCCAGCATTTT
CASNLPGGRDHQPQHF
>16|TRBJ2-7|.|TRBD1|TRBV9
TGTGCCAGCAGCGACCAATTGACAGGGAGCTTGAACGAGCAGTACTTC
CASSDQLTGSLNEQYF
>15|TRBJ1-4|.|.|TRBV27
TGTGCCAGCAGTTTTGAGAGGGGGTCTAATGAAAAACTGTTTTTT
CASSFERGSNEKLFF
>15|TRBJ1-1|.|.|TRBV18
TGTGCCAGCTCACCACCGAGCCCAGGGGACACTGAAGCTTTCTTT
CASSPPSPGDTEAFF
>15|TRBJ2-1|.|TRBD2|TRBV7-9
TGTGCCAGCAGCTTACGACTAGCGGACCACAATGAGCAGTTCTTC
CASSLRLADHNEQFF